This passage covers 11 T cell receptor beta chains from one sample sequenced in a study of glioma-infiltrating T cells (TCRdb year 2016). TCRdb records Illumina MiSeq as the sequencer. The iRepertoire nested amplicon-rescue multiplex PCR (arm-PCR) platform was used to amplify TCR alpha and beta CDR3 regions from RNA. The raw public data were reprocessed by TCRdb itself: fastp quality trimming at Q25, MiXCR clonotype calling, in-frame beta chains only. Rows matching on CDR3 protein sequence are summarized as one entry with the most common DNA and genes. The sample has about 140,000 distinct CDR3 sequences on record, 30% to 40% of them singletons. Around a fifth of the sample comes from the top ten. Source material: glioma tissue, nonneoplastic brain tissue, or PBMCs (not recorded which). These receptors came from a human donor with low-grade glioma or glioblastoma, undergoing nonglioma brain surgery, or in good health (not recorded which).

This chain connects TRBV10-3 to TRBJ2-7; 7 nucleotides align to TRBD2. Trimming removed 2 bases from V and 5 bases from J; junction bases left unmatched: 6. The CDR3 runs to 14 residues. In germline, CDR1 is ENHRY, CDR2 SYGVKD. CDR3 region: CAISEGEGGHEQYF. The DNA of the CDR3 is TGTGCCATCAGTGAGGGGGAGGGAGGCCACGAGCAGTACTTC.

V and J are TRBV12-3 or TRBV12-4 and TRBJ2-5, with 13 bases matching TRBD2. The CDR3 extends over 18 amino acids. V was pared by 3 bases and J by 4 bases, with 11 bases of the junction left unmatched. CDR3 in amino acids: CASSFRTSGRHAGETQYF. CDR3 bases: TGTGCCAGCAGTTTCAGGACTAGCGGGAGACACGCAGGAGAGACCCAGTACTTC.

This rearrangement joins TRBV20-1 to TRBJ2-1; possibly TRBD2 for D (6 bases). Trimming left V 6 bases short and J 14 bases short, with 17 bases between. This CDR3 has 11 amino acids. The V gene's germline CDR1 is DFQATT and CDR2 SNEGSKA (reference sequence). The CDR3, as DNA: TGCAGTGCCACCACTTCGGGAGCCAAGTTCTTC. Translating it yields CSATTSGAKFF.

This clonotype was seen only a few times. This chain uses TRBV6-5 with TRBJ2-5, with 9 bases that match TRBD2. From germline, CDR1 is MNHEY and CDR2 SVGAGI. The CDR3 totals 16 residues. With V trimmed by 7 bases and J by 2 bases, 11 bases remained unmatched. For the CDR3, the DNA is TGTGCCAGCACGTCCGGGGCAGCGGGAGGACAAGAGACCCAGTACTTC. As protein: CASTSGAAGGQETQYF.

Comment on this clonotype: A much larger clonotype is one base distant, so this may be a read error. J is TRBJ1-5 and V is TRBV27; the D is unclear. From germline, CDR1 is MNHEY and CDR2 SMNVEV (reference sequence). The CDR3 sequence is 15 residues long. The CDR3 sequence is CASSLRGVLSQLQHF. The CDR3 DNA reads TGTGCCAGCAGTTTGCGGGGAGTCCTATCTCAGCTCCAGCATTTT.

This chain connects TRBV7-2 to TRBJ2-3; 8 bases map to TRBD2. V lost 5 bases to trimming and J lost 2 bases; unmatched junction nucleotides: 9. Germline CDR1 and CDR2: SGHTA and FQGNSA. The CDR3 runs to 16 residues. CDR3 DNA sequence: TGTGCCAGCAGCCTACTCGGACTAGCCGCCACAGATACGCAGTATTTT. This gives the protein CASSLLGLAATDTQYF. The full variable domain, with the rest looked up from reference TRBV7-2 and TRBJ2-3, is GAGVSQSPSNKVTEKGKDVELRCDPISGHTALYWYRQSLGQGLEFLIYFQGNSAPDKSGLPSDRFSAERTGGSVSTLTIQRTQQEDSAVYLCASSLLGLAATDTQYFGPGTRLTVL.

This rearrangement joins TRBV6-2 or TRBV6-3 to TRBJ1-1; D might be TRBD1 (5 bases). The germline gives CDR1 MNHEY, CDR2 SVGEGT. The V gene lost 2 bases and the J gene lost 1 base, with 17 bases spanning the gap. The CDR3 sequence is 17 residues long. The CDR3 sequence is CASSYDSQARTNTEAFF. The CDR3 coding sequence is TGTGCCAGCAGTTACGACAGCCAGGCGAGGACGAACACTGAAGCTTTCTTT.

The V call is TRBV12-3 or TRBV12-4, the J call TRBJ2-7; 9 bases fit TRBD1. CDR3 length: 13 residues. V gave up 7 bases and J gave up 4 bases; unmatched junction bases: 5. CDR3 DNA sequence: TGTGCCAGCACCCTGACAGGGGGGTACGAGCAGTACTTC. This gives the protein CASTLTGGYEQYF.

J is TRBJ2-7 and V is TRBV6-5; no firm D call. Germline V lookup: CDR1 MNHEY, CDR2 SVGAGI. CDR3 length: 15 residues. V lost 5 bases to trimming and J lost 3 bases, with 17 bases between them. Here the CDR3 reads CASSEGPGGLYEQYF. The CDR3 region has the DNA TGTGCCAGCAGTGAAGGTCCCGGCGGTCTCTACGAGCAGTACTTC.

The V call is TRBV19, the J call TRBJ2-2, with TRBD1 identical over 8 bases. The V and J ends lost 5 bases and 4 bases, in that order; junction bases with no gene match: 12. Germline V lookup: CDR1 LNHDA, CDR2 SQIVND (reference sequence). The CDR3 is made up of 17 amino acids. The CDR3 nucleotides read TGTGCCAGTAGTCTGCACCGGACAGGGACGAGCACCGGGGAGCTGTTTTTT. It codes for CASSLHRTGTSTGELFF.

The chain carries TRBV2 and TRBJ2-7; D might be TRBD1 (5 bases). This CDR3 spans 13 amino acids. V lost 7 bases and J 1 base, leaving 11 bases between the germline ends. Germline lookup yields CDR1 SNHLY and CDR2 FYNNEI. The CDR3 DNA follows: TGTGCCAGCAATTCGAGACAGTCCTACGAGCAGTACTTC. This codes for CASNSRQSYEQYF.